This T cell receptor (beta chain) was observed in a study of T cells in Graves' hyperthyroidism and ophthalmopathy. V lost 3 bases and J 0 bases, leaving 8 bases between the germline ends. The CDR3 has 14 residues. Germline V gene sequence: CDR1 SGHAT, CDR2 FQNNGV. The source material, RNA transcripts, was used to amplify TCR beta CDR3 regions. The HTBI primer set was used in a first-round RT-PCR of the TCR CDR3. TCRdb independently ran MiXCR on the multiplex PCR reads; one entry per CDR3 protein. Of approximately 400,000 distinct CDR3 sequences in the sample, roughly 13% were seen once. The study, taken as a whole, reports: Ophthalmopathy was identified by the model a median around 6.9 months ahead of onset. From stable hyperthyroidism, ophthalmopathy was set apart by a 13 V-J model.

In this sample, this clonotype turned up many times. Its antigen is not identified. The rearrangement joins TRBV11-2 to TRBJ1-2; no reliable D call. The sample comprised blood. This TCR came from a man aged 50 or older with Graves' ophthalmopathy. CDR3 protein: CASSLGSTNYGYTF. CDR3 nucleotide sequence: TGTGCCAGCAGCTTGGGGTCCACTAACTATGGCTACACCTTC.